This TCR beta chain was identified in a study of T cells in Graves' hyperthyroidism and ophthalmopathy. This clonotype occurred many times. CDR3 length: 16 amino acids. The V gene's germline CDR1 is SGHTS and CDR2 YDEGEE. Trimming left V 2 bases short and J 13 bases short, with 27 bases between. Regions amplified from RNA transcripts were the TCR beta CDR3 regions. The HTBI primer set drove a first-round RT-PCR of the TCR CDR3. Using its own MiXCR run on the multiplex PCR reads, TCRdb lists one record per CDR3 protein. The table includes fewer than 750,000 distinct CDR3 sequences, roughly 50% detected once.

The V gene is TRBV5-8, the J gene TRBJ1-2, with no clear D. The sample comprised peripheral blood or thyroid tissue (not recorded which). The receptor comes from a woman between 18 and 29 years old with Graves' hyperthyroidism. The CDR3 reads CASSLGLGRTPAGSTF. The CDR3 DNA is TGTGCCAGCAGCTTAGGCCTCGGACGAACGCCAGCGGGCAGCACCTTC.